Following are 20 T cell receptor beta chains from one sample sequenced in a study of blood T cell repertoires in COVID-19. Clones were sequenced by immunoSEQ multiplex PCR, and TCRdb holds only the in-frame ones, with some missing. The profile shows roughly 330,000 clones, roughly 89% of them singletons. Sequencing was done on a sample of peripheral blood. The receptors derive from a man aged 25-40 years with COVID-19, enrolled during active disease.

This clone has only a few counts. The genes are TRBV6-5 and TRBJ2-5, with TRBD2 matching over 7 bases. CDR1 MNHEY and CDR2 SVGAGI come from the germline V gene. CDR3 length equals 14 residues. The J segment lost 3 bases and the V segment lost 3 bases, leaving 4 bases of the junction unmatched. In DNA form, the CDR3 reads TGTGCCAGCAGTTATAGGGGAGGGGAAGAGACCCAGTACTTC. Residues: CASSYRGGEETQYF.

The chain links TRBV2 to TRBJ1-4, with D uncertain. CDR3 length: 14 amino acids. Trimming stripped 3 bases from V and 8 bases from J, with 13 bases between. CDR1 is SNHLY and CDR2 is FYNNEI in the germline V gene. The CDR3 is CASSEWHKREKLFF. The CDR3 DNA sequence: TGTGCCAGCAGTGAGTGGCATAAGCGGGAAAAACTGTTTTTT.

V is TRBV28 and J is TRBJ2-1; 12 nucleotides match TRBD2. The germline CDR1 and CDR2 sequences are MDHEN and SYDVKM. V shed 5 bases and J 7 bases; nucleotides not matched to a gene: 9. This CDR3 has 16 amino acids. CDR3 nucleotides: TGTGCCAGCAGTCTCCTGACTAGCGGGAGCGCAAATGAGCAGTTCTTC. Amino acids: CASSLLTSGSANEQFF.

This CDR3 is CASSFPSTPSQPFYGYTF. The CDR3 DNA reads as TGTGCCAGCAGCTTCCCCTCGACTCCTTCCCAGCCCTTCTATGGCTACACCTTC. The chain is built from TRBV7-2 and TRBJ1-2; no definite D call. The CDR3 length is 18 residues. The ends were cut back, 3 bases at V and 4 bases at J, with 24 bases in the middle. Per the germline V gene, CDR1 is SGHTA and CDR2 is FQGNSA. Combining the CDR3 with reference TRBV7-2 and TRBJ1-2 gives the whole variable domain GAGVSQSPSNKVTEKGKDVELRCDPISGHTALYWYRQSLGQGLEFLIYFQGNSAPDKSGLPSDRFSAERTGGSVSTLTIQRTQQEDSAVYLCASSFPSTPSQPFYGYTFGSGTRLTVV.

The chain recombines TRBV7-3 with TRBJ2-5; 10 bases map to TRBD1. CDR3 length: 15 amino acids. Unmatched junction bases numbered 9, after V lost 4 bases and J lost 7 bases. Germline V lookup: CDR1 SGHTA, CDR2 FQGTGA. The CDR3 protein is CASSSTTGGVGTQYF. CDR3 bases: TGTGCCAGCAGCTCAACGACAGGGGGCGTAGGGACCCAGTACTTC.

The DNA of the CDR3 is TGTGCCAGCAGCTCTGGGGTGCGGGGGGAAAGGCCCTACGAGCAGTACTTC. Translation gives CASSSGVRGERPYEQYF. This chain links TRBV7-9 with TRBJ2-7, with 8 positions matching TRBD2. After removal of 4 bases from V and 2 bases from J, the junction contained 13 bases not matched to a gene. Germline-derived CDR1 and CDR2 are SEHNR and FQNEAQ (reference sequence). The CDR3 loop spans 17 amino acids.

This chain connects TRBV19 to TRBJ2-6, with D unclear. The CDR3 has 15 amino acids. Per germline, CDR1 LNHDA and CDR2 SQIVND (reference sequence). Trimming took off 5 bases at V and 4 bases at J, with 12 bases between the two ends. The CDR3 reads CASSLGGYGANVLTF. The CDR3 nucleotides read TGTGCCAGTAGTCTAGGCGGCTACGGGGCCAACGTCCTGACTTTC.

The chain has TRBV2 and TRBJ2-5; D is possibly TRBD2 (6 bases). This CDR3 region has 15 residues. Germline assignment: CDR1 SNHLY and CDR2 FYNNEI. The V end was cut by 5 bases, the J end by 5 bases, with 18 bases between. Here the CDR3 reads CASSPWQGGGETQYF. In DNA form, the CDR3 reads TGTGCCAGCAGTCCGTGGCAGGGAGGAGGGGAGACCCAGTACTTC.

The chain links TRBV5-1 to TRBJ2-1, with TRBD2 matching over 7 bases. The CDR3 spans 14 residues. The ends lost 4 bases at V and 6 bases at J; junction bases unmatched: 7. The germline V gene has CDR1 SGHRS and CDR2 YFSETQ. The CDR3 loop reads CASSDPGGTNEQFF. For the CDR3, the DNA is TGCGCCAGCAGCGACCCGGGGGGAACCAATGAGCAGTTCTTC. Complete variable domain (other parts from reference TRBV5-1 and TRBJ2-1): KAGVTQTPRYLIKTRGQQVTLSCSPISGHRSVSWYQQTPGQGLQFLFEYFSETQRNKGNFPGRFSGRQFSNSRSEMNVSTLELGDSALYLCASSDPGGTNEQFFGPGTRLTVL.

The V gene is TRBV19, the J gene TRBJ1-1; D may be TRBD1 (6 bases). The germline V gene encodes CDR1 LNHDA and CDR2 SQIVND (reference sequence). V lost 6 bases and J 7 bases, leaving 18 bases between the germline ends. The CDR3 covers 14 residues. CDR3: CASRNRQKGGEAFF. The CDR3 nucleotides read TGTGCCAGTAGAAACAGACAGAAAGGGGGTGAAGCTTTCTTT.

The rearrangement uses TRBV7-9 and TRBJ2-1; 7 nucleotides line up with TRBD1. Germline V CDR1 and CDR2: SEHNR, FQNEAQ (reference sequence). Losses at the gene ends were 4 bases for V and 2 bases for J; bases not matched to a gene: 5. CDR3 length: 15 residues. The CDR3 nucleotides are TGTGCCAGCAGCTCCTCGGGACAGCCCTACAATGAGCAGTTCTTC. It translates to CASSSSGQPYNEQFF. The variable domain in full, with the rest retrieved from reference TRBV7-9 and TRBJ2-1, is DTGVSQNPRHKITKRGQNVTFRCDPISEHNRLYWYRQTLGQGPEFLTYFQNEAQLEKSRLLSDRFSAERPKGSFSTLEIQRTEQGDSAMYLCASSSSGQPYNEQFFGPGTRLTVL.

J is TRBJ2-7 and V is TRBV4-1; the match to TRBD2 covers 10 bases. V lost 1 base and J lost 4; bases outside the gene matches: 10. The germline V gene has CDR1 MGHRA and CDR2 YSYEKL. The CDR3 totals 17 residues. CDR3: CASSQVAQASGSYEQYF. The CDR3 DNA follows: TGCGCCAGCAGCCAAGTAGCTCAAGCTAGCGGGAGTTACGAGCAGTACTTC.

The V gene is TRBV10-3, the J gene TRBJ2-7; 8 bases line up with TRBD1. Germline CDR1 is ENHRY and CDR2 is SYGVKD. V was clipped by 6 bases and J by 5 bases; unmatched bases: 9. The CDR3 totals 14 residues. The CDR3, as DNA: TGTGCCATCAGCCCGGGACAGGACATCCACGAGCAGTACTTC. It encodes CAISPGQDIHEQYF.

The V call is TRBV2, the J call TRBJ2-7; D unclear. From germline, CDR1 is SNHLY and CDR2 FYNNEI. The CDR3 totals 11 residues. V was shortened by 5 bases and J by 3 bases, with 5 bases between the two germline ends. As DNA, the CDR3 is TGTGCCAGCAGTCCCAACTACGAGCAGTACTTC. Protein sequence: CASSPNYEQYF.

The V call is TRBV27, the J call TRBJ2-3; D is unclear. Trimming stripped 0 bases from V and 5 bases from J, with 6 bases between. Germline values: CDR1 MNHEY, CDR2 SMNVEV (reference sequence). The CDR3 covers 13 residues. The CDR3 loop is CASSLSSRDTQYF. The DNA for the CDR3 is TGTGCCAGCAGTTTATCATCGAGAGATACGCAGTATTTT.

The J gene is TRBJ1-1, the V gene TRBV6-5, with D hard to call. V shed 0 bases and J shed 7 bases, with 12 bases lying between them. The germline gives CDR1 MNHEY, CDR2 SVGAGI. This CDR3 contains 14 residues. CDR3 in amino acids: CASSYSSGAGEAFF. CDR3 in DNA: TGTGCCAGCAGTTACTCGAGCGGCGCGGGTGAAGCTTTCTTT.

The chain couples TRBV7-2 to TRBJ2-7; 8 nucleotides align to TRBD1. The CDR3 has 18 residues. J lost 1 base, V lost 5 bases, and 16 bases had no gene match. Germline loops: CDR1 SGHTA, CDR2 FQGNSA. This chain's CDR3 is CASSSGVLARGPSYEQYF. The CDR3 nucleotides read TGTGCCAGCAGCAGTGGCGTACTAGCCAGGGGGCCGTCCTACGAGCAGTACTTC.

This clone was recorded a few times. The chain uses TRBV11-2 and TRBJ1-6; TRBD1 is a possible D gene (5 bases). The germline CDR1 and CDR2 sequences are SGHAT and FQNNGV. V lost 0 bases, J lost 7 bases, and 13 bases lay in between. The CDR3 extends over 16 amino acids. The CDR3 spells CASSLDIGGGNSPLHF. The CDR3 nucleotides are TGTGCCAGCAGCTTAGATATTGGGGGGGGAAATTCACCCCTCCACTTT. Filled out from reference TRBV11-2 and TRBJ1-6, the complete variable domain reads EAGVAQSPRYKIIEKRQSVAFWCNPISGHATLYWYQQILGQGPKLLIQFQNNGVVDDSQLPKDRFSAERLKGVDSTLKIQPAKLEDSAVYLCASSLDIGGGNSPLHFGNGTRLTVT.

This rearrangement joins TRBV4-2 to TRBJ2-2; D might be TRBD1 (5 bases). Trimming pared 0 bases from V and 6 bases from J, leaving 8 bases between. The CDR3 consists of 14 residues. The V gene's germline CDR1 is LGHNA and CDR2 YNFKEQ. CDR3 in DNA: TGTGCCAGCAGCCAAGATAGGGGCTCCGGGGAGCTGTTTTTT. Translated: CASSQDRGSGELFF.

J is TRBJ1-2 and V is TRBV4-3; 9 positions match TRBD1. The CDR3 runs to 17 residues. The J segment lost 5 bases and the V segment lost 2 bases, leaving 12 bases of the junction unmatched. Germline CDR1 reads LGHNA; CDR2 reads YSLEER. DNA for the CDR3: TGCGCCAGCAGCCAATCGACCGGGACAGGGTTACAGTATGGCTACACCTTC. Translation gives CASSQSTGTGLQYGYTF.